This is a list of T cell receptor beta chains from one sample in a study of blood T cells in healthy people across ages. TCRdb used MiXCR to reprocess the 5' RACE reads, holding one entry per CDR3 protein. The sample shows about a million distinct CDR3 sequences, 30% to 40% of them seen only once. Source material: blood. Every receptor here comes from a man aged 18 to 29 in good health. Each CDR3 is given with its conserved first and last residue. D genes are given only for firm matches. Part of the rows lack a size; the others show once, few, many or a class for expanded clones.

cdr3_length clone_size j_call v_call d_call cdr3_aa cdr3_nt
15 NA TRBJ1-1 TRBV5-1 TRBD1 CASSLKDRANTEAFF TGCGCCAGCAGCTTGAAGGACAGGGCGAACACTGAAGCTTTCTTT
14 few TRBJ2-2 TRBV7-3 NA CASSSTKNTGELFF TGTGCCAGCAGCTCTACAAAGAACACCGGGGAGCTGTTTTTT
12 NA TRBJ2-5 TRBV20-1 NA CSAPGPQETQYF TGCAGTGCTCCGGGACCACAAGAGACCCAGTACTTC
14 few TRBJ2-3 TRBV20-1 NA CSAPNLISVDTQYF TGCAGTGCTCCGAACCTCATTAGCGTGGATACGCAGTATTTT
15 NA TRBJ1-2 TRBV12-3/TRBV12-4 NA CASSLDHFQIEGYTF TGTGCCAGCAGTTTAGACCATTTCCAAATTGAGGGCTACACCTTC
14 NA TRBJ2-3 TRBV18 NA CASTNVRGTDTQYF TGTGCCAGCACAAATGTAAGGGGCACAGATACGCAGTATTTT
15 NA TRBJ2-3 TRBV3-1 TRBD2 CASSQDATSGGPQYF TGTGCCAGCAGTCAAGATGCGACTAGCGGGGGCCCGCAGTATTTT
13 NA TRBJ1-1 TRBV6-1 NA CASSESEGFEAFF TGTGCCAGCAGTGAAAGTGAGGGTTTTGAAGCTTTCTTT
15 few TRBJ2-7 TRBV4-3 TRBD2 CASSRLAGGQNEQYF TGCGCCAGCAGCCGTTTAGCGGGGGGGCAAAACGAGCAGTACTTC
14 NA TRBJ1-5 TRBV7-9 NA CAGSLVGSNQPQHF TGTGCCGGCAGCTTGGTAGGTAGCAATCAGCCCCAGCATTTT
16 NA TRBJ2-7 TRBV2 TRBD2 CASGPTLAGGYNEQYF TGTGCCAGCGGACCTACCCTAGCGGGGGGGTACAATGAGCAGTACTTC
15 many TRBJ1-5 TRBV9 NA CASSPSGMGNQPQHF TGTGCCAGCAGCCCCTCGGGGATGGGCAATCAGCCCCAGCATTTT
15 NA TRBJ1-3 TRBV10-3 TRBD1 CAIRGDSYSGNTIYF TGTGCCATCAGGGGGGACAGTTACTCTGGAAACACCATATATTTT
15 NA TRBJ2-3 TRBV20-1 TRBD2 CGARVSGGGSATQYF TGCGGTGCTAGAGTATCCGGGGGGGGGAGTGCTACGCAGTATTTT
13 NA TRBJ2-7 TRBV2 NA CASKDSAYNEQYF TGTGCCAGCAAAGACTCGGCCTACAATGAGCAGTACTTC
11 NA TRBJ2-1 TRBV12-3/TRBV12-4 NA CASSRYNERFF TGTGCCAGTAGTCGATACAATGAGCGGTTCTTC
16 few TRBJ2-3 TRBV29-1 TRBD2 CSVEGETSGAQDTQYF TGCAGCGTTGAGGGGGAAACTAGCGGGGCGCAAGATACGCAGTATTTT
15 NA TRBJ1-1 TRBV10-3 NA CAISEATNTGSEAFF TGTGCCATCAGTGAGGCGACGAATACAGGGTCTGAAGCTTTCTTT
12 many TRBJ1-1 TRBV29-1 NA CSVELEGTEAFF TGCAGCGTTGAACTCGAGGGCACTGAAGCTTTCTTT
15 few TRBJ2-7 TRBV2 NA CASSVGVGSPYEQYF TGTGCCAGCAGTGTTGGGGTGGGCAGCCCCTACGAGCAGTACTTC